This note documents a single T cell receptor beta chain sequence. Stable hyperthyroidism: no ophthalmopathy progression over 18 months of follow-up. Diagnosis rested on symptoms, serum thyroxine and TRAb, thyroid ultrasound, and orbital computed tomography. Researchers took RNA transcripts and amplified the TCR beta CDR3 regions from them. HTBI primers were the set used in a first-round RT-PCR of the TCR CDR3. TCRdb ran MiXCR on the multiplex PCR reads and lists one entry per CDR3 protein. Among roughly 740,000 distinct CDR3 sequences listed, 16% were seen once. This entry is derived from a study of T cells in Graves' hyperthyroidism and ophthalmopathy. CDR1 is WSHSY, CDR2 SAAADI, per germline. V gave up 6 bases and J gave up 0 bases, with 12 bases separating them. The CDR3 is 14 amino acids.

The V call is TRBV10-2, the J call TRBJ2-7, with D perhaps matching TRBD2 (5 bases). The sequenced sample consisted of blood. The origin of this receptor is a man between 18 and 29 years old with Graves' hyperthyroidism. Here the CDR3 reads CASRDAGLSYEQYF. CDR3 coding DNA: TGCGCCAGCAGGGATGCGGGCCTCTCCTACGAGCAGTACTTC.